The text below deals with one TCR beta chain. The antigen is undetermined. This sample is part of a study of OX40 agonist ivuxolimab in advanced cancers. Study-wide background: An agonistic anti-OX40 (CD134) antibody, ivuxolimab, was used to treat the patients. Dose-escalation patients had hepatocellular carcinoma, melanoma, renal cell or head and neck cancer. Whole-study findings and limits: More expanded clones were seen, on average, in CD8+ T cells than in CD4+.

This CDR3 contains 13 residues. Trimming removed 6 bases from V and 7 bases from J, with 13 bases in between. Germline CDR1 is MNHEY and CDR2 is SVGAGI. The assay was immunoSEQ multiplex PCR, and TCRdb's table has in-frame clones only and misses some. The top ten hold less than 8% of the sample, which has about 70,000 clones, about 82% seen once. The rearrangement links TRBV6-5 to TRBJ1-5, with a weak D call TRBD1 (6 bases). Material: CD4+ or CD8+ T cells sorted from blood, obtained in a trial of the OX40 agonist ivuxolimab. This receptor was taken from an adult with an advanced solid tumor such as melanoma, head and neck, liver or kidney cancer. This CDR3 reads CASSQQDRQPQHF. Here the CDR3 DNA reads TGTGCCAGCAGCCAGCAGGACAGACAGCCCCAGCATTTT.